This entry lists 21 T cell receptor beta chains sequenced from one sample in a study of blood T cell repertoires in COVID-19. Repertoires were generated with immunoSEQ multiplex PCR, while TCRdb's copy carries only in-frame clones and drops some. Of approximately 61,000 clones detected, 65% to 90% appear once; the ten largest clones hold 10%. The sample was peripheral blood. All receptors derive from a man in his fifties with COVID-19, enrolled during active disease.

This clone is a singleton in its sample. It is unclear where the CDR3 begins or ends on the DNA, so no DNA is shown, and the CDR3 is as TCRdb lists it. This chain links TRBV23-1 with TRBJ2-3; TRBD1 is the table's D call and was not checked against the DNA. TRBV23-1 is marked as an open reading frame, function uncertain. The CDR3 spans 21 amino acids, including both terminal residues. The CDR3 sequence: CASIAKLGASRGIWGQIRSIF.

The V gene is TRBV6-2 or TRBV6-3, the J gene TRBJ1-1, with D perhaps TRBD1 (5 bases). V shed 5 bases and J shed 5 bases, with 6 bases lying between them. Germline CDR1 and CDR2: MNHEY and SVGEGT. The CDR3 totals 11 residues. CDR3 protein: CASSRGTEAFF. In DNA, the CDR3 is TGTGCCAGCAGTAGGGGAACTGAAGCTTTCTTT.

The chain recombines TRBV6-5 with TRBJ1-1; D is undetermined. Germline assignment: CDR1 MNHEY and CDR2 SVGAGI. V lost 6 bases and J lost 1, with 12 bases in between. The CDR3 extends over 14 amino acids. As DNA, the CDR3 is TGTGCCAGCAGCCGCGGAGACGAGAACACTGAAGCTTTCTTT. Protein sequence: CASSRGDENTEAFF.

V and J are TRBV6-4 and TRBJ2-1; 8 nucleotides agree with TRBD2. V was pared by 4 bases and J by 5 bases, with 4 bases of the junction left unmatched. The CDR3 sequence is 14 residues long. CDR1 MRHNA and CDR2 SNTAGT come from the germline V gene. This CDR3 is CASSVGGENNEQFF. DNA of the CDR3: TGTGCCAGCAGTGTCGGGGGGGAGAACAATGAGCAGTTCTTC.

The gene calls are TRBV2 and TRBJ1-4; perhaps TRBD1 as D (6 bases). Trimming shortened V by 7 bases and J by 8 bases, and 14 bases separated the two germline ends. The germline V gene encodes CDR1 SNHLY and CDR2 FYNNEI. The CDR3 runs 13 residues. DNA for the CDR3: TGTGCCAGCAAGGCCAGGGGCGGCGAAAAACTGTTTTTT. This encodes CASKARGGEKLFF.

V and J are TRBV10-1 and TRBJ2-2; TRBD1 agrees at 7 bases. CDR1 is WNHNN, CDR2 SYGVQD, per germline (reference sequence). This CDR3 region has 14 residues. J was trimmed by 6 bases and V by 8 bases; bases with no gene match: 9. The CDR3 region has the DNA TGCGCCAGCTCACAAGGACAGGAGTCCGGGGAGCTGTTTTTT. Residues: CASSQGQESGELFF.

The chain recombines TRBV30 with TRBJ2-5, with D possibly being TRBD1 (5 bases). The CDR3 has 13 residues. The germline gives CDR1 GTSNPN, CDR2 SVGIG (reference sequence). Deletions cut 5 bases from V and 5 bases from J, with 15 bases between. The chain's CDR3 is CAWDRGSVETQYF. The CDR3, as DNA: TGTGCCTGGGATAGGGGCTCTGTTGAGACCCAGTACTTC.

This rearrangement joins TRBV4-1 to TRBJ2-3, with 7 bases that match TRBD1. CDR3 length: 16 residues. CDR1 and CDR2 (germline): MGHRA, YSYEKL. Trimming took 3 bases from V and 0 from J; bases not matched to a gene: 6. The CDR3 DNA reads TGCGCCAGCAGCCAGGGAGAGACAGGGAGCACAGATACGCAGTATTTT. Its translation is CASSQGETGSTDTQYF.

The chain combines TRBV6-2 or TRBV6-3 with TRBJ1-2; D not certain. The ends were cut back, 5 bases at V and 8 bases at J, with 18 bases in the middle. The CDR3 is made up of 14 amino acids. Per germline, CDR1 MNHEY and CDR2 SVGEGT. The CDR3 DNA reads as TGTGCCAGCAGTCGGCCCGAGAGGGTTGACGGCTACACCTTC. This gives the protein CASSRPERVDGYTF.

This chain connects TRBV4-1 to TRBJ2-1; TRBD2 matches at 8 bases. Germline CDR1 reads MGHRA; CDR2 reads YSYEKL. The V gene end was trimmed by 0 bases and the J gene end by 2 bases; junction bases not matched to a gene: 9. The CDR3 contains 18 residues. CDR3 DNA sequence: TGCGCCAGCAGCCAAGATATCTACGGGAGGGGGGCCTACAATGAGCAGTTCTTC. It encodes CASSQDIYGRGAYNEQFF.

This chain connects TRBV20-1 to TRBJ2-1; D possibly corresponds to TRBD2 (5 bases). Trimming shortened V by 3 bases and J by 0 bases, and 6 bases separated the two germline ends. Looked up from germline, CDR1 is DFQATT and CDR2 is SNEGSKA (reference sequence). The CDR3 contains 13 residues. In nucleotides, the CDR3 is TGCAGTGCTAGTGACTACTCCTACAATGAGCAGTTCTTC. Protein product: CSASDYSYNEQFF.

The CDR3: CASSGSLPGELFF. CDR3 in DNA: TGTGCCAGCAGTGGATCTCTCCCCGGGGAGCTGTTTTTT. This rearrangement joins TRBV6-6 to TRBJ2-2; D is unclear. The V and J ends lost 5 bases and 6 bases respectively, with 10 bases between them. CDR1 MNHNY and CDR2 SVGAGI come from the germline V gene (reference sequence). CDR3 size: 13 residues.

This clone is a singleton in its sample. This chain connects TRBV10-3 to TRBJ1-5; perhaps TRBD1 as D (6 bases). This CDR3 has 14 amino acids. Germline lookup yields CDR1 ENHRY and CDR2 SYGVKD. V lost 4 bases and J 6 bases, leaving 13 bases between the germline ends. The CDR3 DNA reads TGTGCCATCAGTGGCCGGGACACCGGTCAGCCCCAGCATTTT. The encoded protein is CAISGRDTGQPQHF.

The chain carries TRBV7-3 and TRBJ2-5; 7 nucleotides agree with TRBD2. The CDR3 has 13 residues. Trimming took 4 bases from V and 3 from J; bases not matched to a gene: 2. The germline V gene has CDR1 SGHTA and CDR2 FQGTGA. The CDR3 is CASSSSGKETQYF. CDR3 coding DNA: TGTGCCAGCAGCTCCAGCGGGAAAGAGACCCAGTACTTC.

The V and J genes are TRBV5-1 and TRBJ2-5; D uncertain. Trimming took 5 bases from V and 0 from J, leaving 11 bases between them. The CDR3 contains 14 residues. The germline V gene has CDR1 SGHRS and CDR2 YFSETQ. CDR3 DNA: TGCGCCAGCAGGACCAAGAGCGACCAAGAGACCCAGTACTTC. Protein product: CASRTKSDQETQYF.

This sequence joins TRBV5-1 and TRBJ2-6; possibly TRBD2 for D (6 bases). Between the trimmed V and J ends, which lost 2 bases and 1 base, there was a span of 10 bases. Germline CDR1 reads SGHRS; CDR2 reads YFSETQ. CDR3 size: 16 residues. The CDR3 is CASSFRAGSGANVLTF. DNA of the CDR3: TGCGCCAGCAGCTTCCGAGCGGGTTCTGGGGCCAACGTCCTGACTTTC. Complete variable domain (other parts from reference TRBV5-1 and TRBJ2-6): KAGVTQTPRYLIKTRGQQVTLSCSPISGHRSVSWYQQTPGQGLQFLFEYFSETQRNKGNFPGRFSGRQFSNSRSEMNVSTLELGDSALYLCASSFRAGSGANVLTFGAGSRLTVL.

The chain uses TRBV11-2 and TRBJ1-4, with 7 bases matching TRBD1. CDR1 is SGHAT and CDR2 is FQNNGV in the germline V gene. The CDR3 loop spans 15 amino acids. V dropped 8 bases and J dropped 0; count of bases not matched to a gene: 6. The DNA for the CDR3 is TGTGCCAGCCGCAGAGGGGGCTCAACTAATGAAAAACTGTTTTTT. As protein: CASRRGGSTNEKLFF.

CDR3 DNA sequence: TGTGCCAGCAGTGAATCACAGGCCAGGGGTCAGCCCCAGCATTTT. Translated, it gives CASSESQARGQPQHF. This chain joins TRBV6-1 and TRBJ1-5, with D perhaps matching TRBD1 (6 bases). V shed 2 bases and J shed 6 bases, with 14 bases lying between them. CDR3 length: 15 residues. Germline V CDR1 and CDR2: MNHNS, SASEGT.

The chain combines TRBV10-3 with TRBJ1-1; 7 bases line up with TRBD1. Germline V gene data show CDR1 as ENHRY and CDR2 as SYGVKD. The CDR3 length is 14 residues. Losses at the gene ends were 7 bases for V and 1 base for J; bases not matched to a gene: 6. CDR3 protein: CAITQEGANTEAFF. As DNA, the CDR3 is TGTGCCATCACCCAAGAGGGGGCGAACACTGAAGCTTTCTTT.

This clone turned up a few times. This rearrangement joins TRBV5-4 to TRBJ2-7, with 15 bases identical to TRBD2. Germline CDR1 SGHNT, CDR2 YYREEE (reference sequence). J was trimmed by 6 bases and V by 6 bases; bases with no gene match: 10. The CDR3 is made up of 16 amino acids. Here the CDR3 DNA reads TGTGCCAGCACCATGCCCGGACTAGCGGGAGGGGGCGAGCAGTACTTC. It codes for CASTMPGLAGGGEQYF.

The gene calls are TRBV6-5 and TRBJ1-4; possibly TRBD1 for D (6 bases). The V gene's germline CDR1 is MNHEY and CDR2 SVGAGI. V was clipped by 0 bases and J by 8 bases, with 13 bases between them. There are 15 residues in the CDR3. CDR3 sequence: CASSYSRGAGEKLFF. The CDR3 DNA reads TGTGCCAGCAGTTACTCTCGGGGGGCGGGGGAAAAACTGTTTTTT.